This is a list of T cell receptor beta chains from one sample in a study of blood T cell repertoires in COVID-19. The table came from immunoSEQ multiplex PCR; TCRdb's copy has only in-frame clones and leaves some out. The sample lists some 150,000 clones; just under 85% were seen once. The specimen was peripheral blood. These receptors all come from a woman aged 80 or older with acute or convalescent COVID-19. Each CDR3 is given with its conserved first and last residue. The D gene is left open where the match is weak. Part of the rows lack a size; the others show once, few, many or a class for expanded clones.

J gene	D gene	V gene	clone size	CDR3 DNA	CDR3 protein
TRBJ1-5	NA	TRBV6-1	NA	TGTGCCAGCAGTTTCAGGGCGACCCTTGAGCCCCAGCATTTT	CASSFRATLEPQHF
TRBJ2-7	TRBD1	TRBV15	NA	TGTGCCACCAGCAGAAATAGGGACAGGGTACACGAGCAGTACTTC	CATSRNRDRVHEQYF
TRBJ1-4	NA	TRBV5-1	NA	TGCGCCAGCAGGTTACAGCCCACGGCCGAAAAACTGTTTTTT	CASRLQPTAEKLFF
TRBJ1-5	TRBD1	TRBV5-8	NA	TGTGCCAGCAGCTTGTACGGAGTCAGGGGGAGTAGCAATCAGCCCCAGCATTTT	CASSLYGVRGSSNQPQHF
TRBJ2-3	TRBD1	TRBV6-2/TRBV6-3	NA	TGTGCCAGCAGTCCGCTCAGGACAGGGGTAACAGATACGCAGTATTTT	CASSPLRTGVTDTQYF
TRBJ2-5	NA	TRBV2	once	TGTGCCGTAACCGGGGACCAAGAGACCCAGTACTTC	CAVTGDQETQYF
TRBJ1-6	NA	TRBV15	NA	TGTGCCACCAGCAATAACAGGGCGAATTCACCCCTCCACTTT	CATSNNRANSPLHF
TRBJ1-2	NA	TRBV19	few	TGTGCCAGTGGCCGGCAGGGCGCGATCCTCGGTGGCTACACCTTC	CASGRQGAILGGYTF
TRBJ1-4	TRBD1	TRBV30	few	TGTGCCTGGGACAGGGAAGAGGAAAAACTGTTTTTT	CAWDREEEKLFF
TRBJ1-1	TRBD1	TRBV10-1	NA	TGCGCCAGCAGTGTTGGGACAGAAGAGAACACTGAAGCTTTCTTT	CASSVGTEENTEAFF
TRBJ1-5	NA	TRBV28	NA	TGTGCCAGCAGTTTACCGGGAGAGCGAGGTCAGCCCCAGCATTTT	CASSLPGERGQPQHF
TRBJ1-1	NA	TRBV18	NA	TGTGCCAGCTCACCACCGGGGCGGGGACTTGAAGCTTTCTTT	CASSPPGRGLEAFF
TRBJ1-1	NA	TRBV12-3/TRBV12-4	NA	TGTGCCAGCAGTTCTACACCAGACAGGAAAGCTTTCTTT	CASSSTPDRKAFF
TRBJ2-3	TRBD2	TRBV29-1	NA	TGCAGCTCGCGGACTAGCGGGGCTTCAGATACGCAGTATTTT	CSSRTSGASDTQYF
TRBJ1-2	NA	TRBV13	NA	TGTGCCAGCAGCCTTGGCGGGGGGCAGCCCCCTAACTATGGCTACACCTTC	CASSLGGGQPPNYGYTF
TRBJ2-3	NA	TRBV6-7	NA	TGTGCCAGCAGTTTCAGTCGACGGGAGACTTCCACAGATACGCAGTATTTT	CASSFSRRETSTDTQYF
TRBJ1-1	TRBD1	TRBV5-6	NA	TGTGCCAGCAGCGCGGGGACAGGGAGGCAGAACACTGAAGCTTTCTTT	CASSAGTGRQNTEAFF
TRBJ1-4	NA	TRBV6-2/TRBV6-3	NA	TGTGCCAGCAGTTACTCGACGACCTCAGGGAAGGCAAAACTGTTTTTT	CASSYSTTSGKAKLFF
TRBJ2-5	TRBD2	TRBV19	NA	TGTGCCAGTAGTATTGGGATAGCGGGGGGGTCTGAGACCCAGTACTTC	CASSIGIAGGSETQYF
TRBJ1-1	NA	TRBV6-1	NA	TGTGCCAGCAGTGGGAAAAGCACTCCTGGCGGTGGTGAAGCTTTCTTT	CASSGKSTPGGGEAFF
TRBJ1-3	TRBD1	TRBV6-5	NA	TGTGCCAGCGAGCAATGGACAGGGGTCACCATATATTTT	CASEQWTGVTIYF
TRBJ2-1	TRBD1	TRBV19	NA	TGTGCCAGTAGTATAACGTGGGGGGGACAGGGGAATGAGCAGTTCTTC	CASSITWGGQGNEQFF
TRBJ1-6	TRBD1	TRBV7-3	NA	TGTGCCAGCAGCCAGGACAGGGGATATTCACCCCTCCACTTT	CASSQDRGYSPLHF
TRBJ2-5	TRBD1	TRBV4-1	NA	TGCGCCAGCAGCCGCCTGGGGCAGGGGGTTGGTCAAGAGACCCAGTACTTC	CASSRLGQGVGQETQYF
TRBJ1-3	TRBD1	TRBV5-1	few	TGCGCCAGCAGCCCAGGTGGGACAGGGGGCACAGGAAACACCATATATTTT	CASSPGGTGGTGNTIYF
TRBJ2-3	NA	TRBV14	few	TGTGCCAGCAGCCGCCCTGATGCGGATACGCAGTATTTT	CASSRPDADTQYF
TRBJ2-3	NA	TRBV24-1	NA	TGTGCCACCAGTGATGCGGGGAGCACAGATACGCAGTATTTT	CATSDAGSTDTQYF
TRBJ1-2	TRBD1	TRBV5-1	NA	TGCGCCAGCAGCGCATCACCGGGACAGGGGGCCGACTATGGCTACACCTTC	CASSASPGQGADYGYTF
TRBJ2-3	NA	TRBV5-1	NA	TGCGCCAGCAGCCGAGCTACTCCCACAGATACGCAGTATTTT	CASSRATPTDTQYF
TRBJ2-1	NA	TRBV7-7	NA	TGTGCCAGCAGCTTAACAGGGAGCCGCACGGAGCAGTTCTTC	CASSLTGSRTEQFF
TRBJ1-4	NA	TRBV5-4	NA	TGTGCCAGCAGCTTAGGTGCTAGGGGGGAAAAACTGTTTTTT	CASSLGARGEKLFF
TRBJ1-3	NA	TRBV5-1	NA	TGCGCCAGCAGCTTGTCGGGGGTCGGAAACACCATATATTTT	CASSLSGVGNTIYF
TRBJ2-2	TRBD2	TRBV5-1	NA	TGCGCCAGCAGCTCTGGGGAGGGCGACACCGGGGAGCTGTTTTTT	CASSSGEGDTGELFF
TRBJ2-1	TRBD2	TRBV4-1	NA	TGCGCCAGCAGCCAAGACGGGGGGTCCTACCTCAATGAGCAGTTCTTC	CASSQDGGSYLNEQFF
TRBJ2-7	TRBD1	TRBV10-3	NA	TGTGCCATCAGGGGGACAGAAGACCACGAGCAGTACTTC	CAIRGTEDHEQYF
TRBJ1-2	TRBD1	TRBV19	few	TGTGCCAGTAGTCCCCTCAGGGGGACTAACTATGGCTACACCTTC	CASSPLRGTNYGYTF
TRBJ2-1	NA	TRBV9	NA	TGTGCCAGCAGCGTACTGGGAGGCACCTACAATGAGCAGTTCTTC	CASSVLGGTYNEQFF
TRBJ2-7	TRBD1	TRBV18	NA	TGTGCCAGCTCACCATTGCAGGGGGCCTACGAGCAGTACTTC	CASSPLQGAYEQYF
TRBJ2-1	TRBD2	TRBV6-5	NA	TGTGCCAGCAAGGCTAGCGGGGTAGATGAGCAGTTCTTC	CASKASGVDEQFF
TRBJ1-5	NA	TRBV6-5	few	TGTGCCAGCAGTTACCCGACGGGACTTCTTGACATGCCCCAGCATTTT	CASSYPTGLLDMPQHF
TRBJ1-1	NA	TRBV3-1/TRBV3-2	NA	TGTGCCAGCAGCCAAGATGGGGCAGGGAAGCGAACAGCTTTCTTT	CASSQDGAGKRTAFF
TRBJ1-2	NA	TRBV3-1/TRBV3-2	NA	TGTGCCAGCAGCCAAGTGGTACCCTGGGACTTCGGTACGGGCTACACCTTC	CASSQVVPWDFGTGYTF
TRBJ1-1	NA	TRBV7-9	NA	TGTGCCAGCAGCAAGGACACACTTTTGAACACTGAAGCTTTCTTT	CASSKDTLLNTEAFF
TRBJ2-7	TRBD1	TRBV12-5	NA	TGTGCTAGTGGTTGGCTGACAGGGGGCGGCGAGCAGTACTTC	CASGWLTGGGEQYF
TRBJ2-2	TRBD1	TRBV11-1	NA	TGTGCCAGCAGCCGACGACAGGGCCGGAACACCGGGGAGCTGTTTTTT	CASSRRQGRNTGELFF
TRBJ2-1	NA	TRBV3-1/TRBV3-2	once	TGTGCCAGCAGCCAAGATCGAACTGTCTCCTACAATGAGCAGTTCTTC	CASSQDRTVSYNEQFF
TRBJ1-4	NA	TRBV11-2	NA	TGTGCCAGCAGCCCGAAGCGGACTGCAACTAATGAAAAACTGTTTTTT	CASSPKRTATNEKLFF
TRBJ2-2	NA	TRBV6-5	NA	TGTGCCAGCAGTTACAACAAGAACACCGGGGAGCTGTTTTTT	CASSYNKNTGELFF
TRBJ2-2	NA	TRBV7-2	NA	TGTGCCAGCAGCTTATCAACTATCGGGGAGCTGTTTTTT	CASSLSTIGELFF
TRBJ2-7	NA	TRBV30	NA	TGTGCCTGGAGTGAATTTGGGCAGAGGTACTTC	CAWSEFGQRYF
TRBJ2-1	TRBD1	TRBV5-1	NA	TGCGCCAGCAGCTTGGACAGGGGGCGGAATGAGCAGTTCTTC	CASSLDRGRNEQFF